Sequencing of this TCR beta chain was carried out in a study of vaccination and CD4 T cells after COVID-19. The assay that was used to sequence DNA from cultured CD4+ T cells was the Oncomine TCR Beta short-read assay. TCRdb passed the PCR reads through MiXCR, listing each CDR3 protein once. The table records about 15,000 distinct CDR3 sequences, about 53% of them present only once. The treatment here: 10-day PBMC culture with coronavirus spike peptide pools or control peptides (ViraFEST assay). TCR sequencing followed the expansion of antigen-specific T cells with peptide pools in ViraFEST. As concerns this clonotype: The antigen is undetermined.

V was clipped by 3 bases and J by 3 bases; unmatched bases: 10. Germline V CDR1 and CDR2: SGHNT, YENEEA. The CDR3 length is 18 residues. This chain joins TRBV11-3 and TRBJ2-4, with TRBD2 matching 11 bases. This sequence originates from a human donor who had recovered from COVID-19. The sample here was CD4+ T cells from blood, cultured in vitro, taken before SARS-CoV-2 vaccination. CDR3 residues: CASSFSGRGGSNKNIQYF. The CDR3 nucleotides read TGTGCCAGCAGCTTTAGCGGGAGGGGAGGCAGTAACAAAAACATTCAGTACTTC. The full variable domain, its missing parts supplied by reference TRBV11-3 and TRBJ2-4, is EAGVVQSPRYKIIEKKQPVAFWCNPISGHNTLYWYLQNLGQGPELLIRYENEEAVDDSQLPKDRFSAERLKGVDSTLKIQPAELGDSAVYLCASSFSGRGGSNKNIQYFGAGTRLSVL.